This entry lists 18 T cell receptor beta chains sequenced from one sample in a study of T cells in Graves' hyperthyroidism and ophthalmopathy (dated by TCRdb to the late 2010s). Receptors were amplified or captured by multiplex PCR. Instrument used: Illumina HiSeq 2000. The TCR beta CDR3 regions were amplified from RNA transcripts. The first round of RT-PCR for the TCR CDR3 was performed with the HTBI primer set and the Qiagen OneStep RT-PCR kit. Using fastp at Q25 and MiXCR, TCRdb reprocessed the public reads and kept productive beta chains. A single entry per CDR3 protein holds the most common genes and DNA from its merged rows. For this sample the table gives hundreds of thousands of distinct CDR3 sequences, of which just under 20% were detected only once. The top ten clones comprise around 50% of the sample. The source material was blood. Receptors originate from a man in his forties with Graves' ophthalmopathy.

Only a few counts were recorded for this clonotype. The chain couples TRBV11-2 to TRBJ2-1, with 14 bases aligning to TRBD2. V lost 5 bases to trimming and J lost 4 bases; unmatched junction nucleotides: 13. The CDR3 has 19 amino acids. In germline, CDR1 is SGHAT, CDR2 FQNNGV. CDR3 loop: CASSIPRLAGGSGYNEQFF. The CDR3 bases are TGTGCCAGCAGCATACCCAGACTAGCGGGAGGGTCGGGGTACAATGAGCAGTTCTTC.

There are a few counts of this clonotype. The rearrangement joins TRBV24-1 to TRBJ2-7; TRBD1 matches at 9 bases. Losses at the gene ends were 4 bases for V and 0 bases for J; bases not matched to a gene: 3. CDR1 KGHDR and CDR2 SFDVKD come from the germline V gene. The CDR3 has 15 residues. CDR3 nucleotides: TGTGCCACCAGTGACCCGGGACAGGGCTCCTACGAGCAGTACTTC. It codes for CATSDPGQGSYEQYF.

With respect to this clonotype: This may arise from a read error, as a much more abundant clone is one base away. The genes are TRBV12-3 or TRBV12-4 and TRBJ2-1; D possibly corresponds to TRBD1 (6 bases). The J call may be in error: the DNA end matches TRBJ2-7 better. This CDR3 spans 16 amino acids. Here the CDR3 DNA reads TGTGCCAGCACATACACCTCACAGGGATTGGTCAATGAGCAGTACTTC. It codes for CASTYTSQGLVNEQYF.

This clonotype was detected a few times. J is TRBJ2-1 and V is TRBV6-2 or TRBV6-3, with D unclear. V was shortened by 6 bases and J by 2 bases, with 8 bases between the two germline ends. Looked up from germline, CDR1 is MNHEY and CDR2 is SVGEGT. The CDR3 totals 13 residues. CDR3: CASRVVPYNEQFF. The CDR3 DNA follows: TGTGCCAGCAGGGTAGTCCCCTACAATGAGCAGTTCTTC.

This clonotype was counted between two and nine times. The rearrangement links TRBV20-1 to TRBJ2-4; TRBD1 agrees at 8 bases. The germline V gene encodes CDR1 DFQATT and CDR2 SNEGSKA (reference sequence). The CDR3 totals 13 residues. Trimming cost V 6 bases and J 4 bases; bases outside gene matches: 5. The CDR3 DNA reads as TGCAGTGCCCACGACAGGGGAAAAAACATTCAGTACTTC. Its protein product is CSAHDRGKNIQYF.

The V call is TRBV28, the J call TRBJ1-5; the D is unclear. V lost 0 bases and J 15 bases, leaving 12 bases between the germline ends. Germline CDR1 and CDR2: MDHEN and SYDVKM. This CDR3 is 12 amino acids long. The CDR3 nucleotides read TGTGCCAGCAGTTTATGGTCCCAGATGATGCATTTT. Amino acids: CASSLWSQMMHF.

This clonotype was found a few times. The rearrangement links TRBV20-1 to TRBJ2-3; TRBD1 agrees at 7 bases. There are 12 residues in the CDR3. J lost 10 bases, V lost 5 bases, and 9 bases had no gene match. The germline V gene encodes CDR1 DFQATT and CDR2 SNEGSKA (reference sequence). In nucleotides, the CDR3 is TGCAGTGCTCAGGGGGAAGTGGATGCGCAGTATTTT. Its protein is CSAQGEVDAQYF.

This clonotype was counted at least ten times. The chain couples TRBV7-3 to TRBJ2-1; D possibly matches TRBD1 or TRBD2 (7 bases each). With 5 bases removed from V and 7 bases from J, the gap between germline ends came to 12 bases. The CDR3 is 13 residues long. Germline V lookup: CDR1 SGHTA, CDR2 FQGTGA. CDR3 residues: CASSVQGGNEQFF. Here the CDR3 DNA reads TGTGCCAGCAGCGTTCAGGGGGGGAATGAGCAGTTCTTC.

The V call is TRBV11-1, the J call TRBJ2-2; D is unclear. This CDR3 has 18 amino acids. The germline V gene encodes CDR1 SGHAT and CDR2 FQDESV (reference sequence). The V end was cut by 7 bases, the J end by 0 bases, with 21 bases between. The DNA of the CDR3 is TGTGCCAGCACCTCCCGTCCGGTGGGGTCTGCGAACACCGGGGAGCTGTTTTTT. Translating gives CASTSRPVGSANTGELFF.

This clonotype has a count of ten or more. The rearrangement links TRBV18 to TRBJ1-1; no clear D. Per germline, CDR1 KGHSH and CDR2 LQKENI. CDR3 length: 14 residues. The V end was cut by 2 bases, the J end by 0 bases, with 7 bases between. CDR3 loop: CASSPSQMNTEAFF. CDR3 in DNA: TGTGCCAGCTCACCAAGCCAGATGAACACTGAAGCTTTCTTT.

V is TRBV5-5 and J is TRBJ2-7, with D maybe TRBD1 (6 bases). Germline CDR1 and CDR2: SGHKS and YYEKEE (reference sequence). The CDR3 sequence is 15 residues long. Trimming took off 5 bases at V and 4 bases at J, with 19 bases between the two ends. CDR3: CASRSAPGTNYEQYF. Written as DNA, the CDR3 is TGTGCCAGCAGATCTGCCCCCGGGACAAATTACGAGCAGTACTTC.

This clonotype was recorded at least ten times. The CDR3 region has the DNA TGTGCCAGCAGTTCGACAGCCCGGGAGACCCAGTACTTC. It specifies CASSSTARETQYF. The chain joins TRBV12-3 or TRBV12-4 to TRBJ2-5; tentatively, D is TRBD1 (5 bases). The V gene lost 4 bases and the J gene lost 5 bases, with 11 bases spanning the gap. This CDR3 is 13 amino acids long.

The rearrangement joins TRBV2 to TRBJ2-1; D is undetermined. V lost 6 bases to trimming and J lost 12 bases, with 12 bases between them. There are 11 residues in the CDR3. Germline V gene sequence: CDR1 SNHLY, CDR2 FYNNEI. The CDR3 spells CASSPQLGQFF. In DNA, the CDR3 is TGTGCCAGCAGCCCCCAGCTGGGGCAGTTCTTC. The full variable domain, in which reference TRBV2 and TRBJ2-1 provide the parts outside the CDR3, is EPEVTQTPSHQVTQMGQEVILRCVPISNHLYFYWYRQILGQKVEFLVSFYNNEISEKSEIFDDQFSVERPDGSNFTLKIRSTKLEDSAMYFCASSPQLGQFFGPGTRLTVL.

This chain connects TRBV10-3 to TRBJ1-2; D possibly corresponds to TRBD1 (5 bases). V was clipped by 1 base and J by 4 bases, with 22 bases between them. Germline lookup yields CDR1 ENHRY and CDR2 SYGVKD. CDR3 length: 18 residues. CDR3: CAISELDVGTFEAYGYTF. The CDR3 DNA reads as TGTGCCATCAGTGAGTTGGATGTAGGGACTTTTGAAGCCTATGGCTACACCTTC.

The sample holds a few counts of this clonotype. This chain joins TRBV6-1 and TRBJ2-4, with D possibly matching TRBD2 (6 bases). Trimming took off 5 bases at V and 6 bases at J, with 17 bases between the two ends. CDR3 length equals 15 residues. Looked up from germline, CDR1 is MNHNS and CDR2 is SASEGT. The chain's CDR3 is CASSFPRAGLNIQYF. In DNA, the CDR3 is TGTGCCAGCAGTTTTCCCCGGGCGGGGCTAAACATTCAGTACTTC.

V gene TRBV7-9 combines with J gene TRBJ1-4; D is perhaps TRBD1 (5 bases). The CDR3 has 14 residues. V lost 5 bases to trimming and J lost 5 bases, with 12 bases between them. The V gene's germline CDR1 is SEHNR and CDR2 FQNEAQ (reference sequence). CDR3 DNA sequence: TGTGCCAGCAGCCCGGGACGGCCAAATGAAAAACTGTTTTTT. It specifies CASSPGRPNEKLFF.

This chain uses TRBV6-2 or TRBV6-3 with TRBJ1-2; a possible D gene is TRBD1 (6 bases). V lost 4 bases, J lost 1 base, and 16 bases lay in between. The CDR3 is 16 amino acids. The germline V gene encodes CDR1 MNHEY and CDR2 SVGEGT. The CDR3 sequence is CASSLPGGRGNYGYTF. In DNA form, the CDR3 reads TGTGCCAGCAGTTTGCCCGGGGGGCGAGGTAACTATGGCTACACCTTC.

The chain uses TRBV5-1 and TRBJ2-5, with TRBD1 matching 9 bases. CDR1 and CDR2 from the germline V gene are SGHRS and YFSETQ. V lost 6 bases and J lost 5; bases outside the gene matches: 11. This CDR3 is 15 amino acids long. The CDR3, as DNA: TGCGCCAGCACCTTCGGGACAGGGATGTCTGAGACCCAGTACTTC. It is translated as CASTFGTGMSETQYF.